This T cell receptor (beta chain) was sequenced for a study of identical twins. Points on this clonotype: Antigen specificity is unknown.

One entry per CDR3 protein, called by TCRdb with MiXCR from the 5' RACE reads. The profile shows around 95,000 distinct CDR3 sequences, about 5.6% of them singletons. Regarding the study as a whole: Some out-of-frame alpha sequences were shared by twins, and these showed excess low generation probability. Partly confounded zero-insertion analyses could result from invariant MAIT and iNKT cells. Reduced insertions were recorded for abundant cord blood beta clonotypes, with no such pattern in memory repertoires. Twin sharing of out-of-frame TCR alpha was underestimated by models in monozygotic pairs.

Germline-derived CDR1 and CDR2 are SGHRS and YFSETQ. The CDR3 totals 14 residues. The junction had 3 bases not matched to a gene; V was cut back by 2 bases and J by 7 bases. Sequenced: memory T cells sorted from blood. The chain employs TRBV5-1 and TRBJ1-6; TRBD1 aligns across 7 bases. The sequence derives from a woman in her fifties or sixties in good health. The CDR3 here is CASSLKQGNSPLHF. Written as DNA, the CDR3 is TGCGCCAGCAGCTTAAAACAGGGGAATTCACCCCTCCACTTT.